What follows is one T cell receptor beta chain and its context. Donors were systemically healthy Caucasian individuals from Russia aged 6 to 90 years. Primers used in a second PCR of about 7 to 12 cycles were a sample-barcoded 5' primer and a J-beta primer mix. TCRdb passed the 5' RACE reads through MiXCR, listing each CDR3 protein once. The data hold about a million distinct CDR3 sequences, with 45% to 60% observed a single time. The sample originates from a study of blood T cells in healthy people across ages. The CDR3 covers 15 residues. V was clipped by 5 bases and J by 4 bases; unmatched bases: 7. CDR1 and CDR2 (germline): LNHDA, SQIVND (reference sequence).

Specimen: blood. This clonotype was obtained from a woman in her fifties or sixties in good health. This chain connects TRBV19 to TRBJ2-3, with 9 bases that match TRBD1. The CDR3 DNA reads TGTGCCAGTAGTCCCTGGACAGGGGTCCCAGATACGCAGTATTTT. Translated, it gives CASSPWTGVPDTQYF.